The text below deals with one T cell receptor (beta chain). Antigen unknown. The data belong to a study of beta chain features in type 1 diabetes. Study-wide results and caveats: Individuals with type 1 diabetes displayed fewer insertions and more deletions at VDJ junctions.

Reverse transcription of all isolated RNA meant that expressed TCRB transcripts were sequenced. Method: immunoSEQ multiplex PCR; TCRdb's copy keeps in-frame clones and lacks some. The sample includes about 180,000 clones, about 13% of them seen just once. The CDR3 totals 14 residues. In germline, CDR1 is SGDLS, CDR2 YYNGEE. Trimming removed 7 bases from V and 4 bases from J, with 16 bases in between. The sequence came from a young woman in good health. The chain joins TRBV9 to TRBJ2-3, with a possible D match to TRBD2 (6 bases). Sequencing used central memory CD4+ T cells from blood. Here the CDR3 DNA reads TGTGCCAGCCGTCCGGGACTGGCCTCAGATACGCAGTATTTT. Amino acids: CASRPGLASDTQYF. The full variable domain, in which reference TRBV9 and TRBJ2-3 provide the parts outside the CDR3, is DSGVTQTPKHLITATGQRVTLRCSPRSGDLSVYWYQQSLDQGLQFLIQYYNGEERAKGNILERFSAQQFPDLHSELNLSSLELGDSALYFCASRPGLASDTQYFGPGTRLTVL.